This section outlines one TCR beta chain sequence together with its context. The target antigen is unknown. V lost 3 bases, J lost 4 bases, and 9 bases lay in between. Germline V gene data show CDR1 as MDHEN and CDR2 as SYDVKM. The CDR3 length is 13 residues. The source of the sample is a study of T cell responses to AZD1222 COVID-19 vaccine. Regarding the study as a whole: Regions 160-218 and 743-854 dominated among vaccine-associated CD4 TCRs spanning spike. Samples come after the peak T cell response, not at day 14.

The data were produced by immunoSEQ multiplex PCR, yet TCRdb's version contains in-frame clones alone and is incomplete. The sample consists of 140,000 to 150,000 clones, approximately 90% of them appearing once. The clonotype comes from an adult in good health. The sequences come from peripheral blood, collected on day 0 of AZD1222 vaccination. The chain links TRBV28 to TRBJ1-1; no clear D. CDR3 amino acids: CASSFPGSTEAFF. CDR3 bases: TGTGCCAGCAGTTTTCCGGGGAGCACTGAAGCTTTCTTT.